The sequence of this TCR beta chain was determined in a study of blood T cell repertoires in COVID-19. At the level of the study: T cells, B-cell-depleted T cells, or PBMCs supplied cDNA or gDNA.

This CDR3 is built from 11 residues. Germline-derived CDR1 and CDR2 are SGHTA and FQGNSA. V lost 5 bases and J 4 bases, leaving 6 bases between the germline ends. Sequencing used immunoSEQ multiplex PCR; TCRdb keeps in-frame clones, though not all of them. Of about 200,000 clones in the sample, around four fifths are singletons; the top ten hold about 0.91%. Regarding this clone: This specimen includes other DNA sequences encoding the same CDR3.

The V gene is TRBV7-2, the J gene TRBJ2-7, with D uncertain. This sequence originates from a man aged 55 to 70 with COVID-19, enrolled during active disease. The source material was peripheral blood. For the CDR3, the DNA is TGTGCCAGCAGCCCCTCGTACGAGCAGTACTTC. Translated: CASSPSYEQYF.